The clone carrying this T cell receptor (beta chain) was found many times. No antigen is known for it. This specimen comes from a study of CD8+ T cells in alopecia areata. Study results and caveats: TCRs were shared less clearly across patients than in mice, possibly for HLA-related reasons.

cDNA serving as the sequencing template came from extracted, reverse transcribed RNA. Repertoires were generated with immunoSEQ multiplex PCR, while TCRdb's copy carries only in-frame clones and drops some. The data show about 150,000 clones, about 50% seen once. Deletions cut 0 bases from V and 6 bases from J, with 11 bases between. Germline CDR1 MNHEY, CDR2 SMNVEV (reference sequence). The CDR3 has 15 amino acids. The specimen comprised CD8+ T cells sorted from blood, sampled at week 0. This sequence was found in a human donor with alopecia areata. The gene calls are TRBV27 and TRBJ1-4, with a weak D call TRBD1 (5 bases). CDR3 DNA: TGTGCCAGCAGTTTATCCTCAGGGATTTATGAAAAACTGTTTTTT. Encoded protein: CASSLSSGIYEKLFF.